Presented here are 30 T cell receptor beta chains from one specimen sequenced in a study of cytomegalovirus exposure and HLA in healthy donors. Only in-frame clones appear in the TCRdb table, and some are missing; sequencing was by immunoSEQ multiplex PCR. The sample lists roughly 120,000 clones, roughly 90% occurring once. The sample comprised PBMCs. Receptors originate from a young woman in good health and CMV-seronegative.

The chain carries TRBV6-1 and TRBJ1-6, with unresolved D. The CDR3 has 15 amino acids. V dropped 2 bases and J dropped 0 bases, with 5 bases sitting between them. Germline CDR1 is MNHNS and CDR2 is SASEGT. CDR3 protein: CASSETGSYNSPLHF. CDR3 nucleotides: TGTGCCAGCAGTGAAACGGGCTCCTATAATTCACCCCTCCACTTT.

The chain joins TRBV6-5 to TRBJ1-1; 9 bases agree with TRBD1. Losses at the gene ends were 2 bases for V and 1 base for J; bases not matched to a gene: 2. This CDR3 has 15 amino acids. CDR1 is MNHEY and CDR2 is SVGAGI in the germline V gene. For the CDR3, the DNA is TGTGCCAGCAGTTACGGGACAGGGACGAACACTGAAGCTTTCTTT. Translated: CASSYGTGTNTEAFF.

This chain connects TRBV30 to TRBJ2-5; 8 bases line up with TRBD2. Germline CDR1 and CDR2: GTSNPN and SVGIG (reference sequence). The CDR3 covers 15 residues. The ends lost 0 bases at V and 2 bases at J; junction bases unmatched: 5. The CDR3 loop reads CAWSVREGLQETQYF. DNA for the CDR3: TGTGCCTGGAGTGTACGGGAGGGTCTACAAGAGACCCAGTACTTC.

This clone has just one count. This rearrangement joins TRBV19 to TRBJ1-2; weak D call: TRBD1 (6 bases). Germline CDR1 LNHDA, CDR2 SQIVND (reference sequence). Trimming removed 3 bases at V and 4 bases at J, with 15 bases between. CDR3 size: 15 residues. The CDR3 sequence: CASSIVGARGYGYTF. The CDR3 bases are TGTGCCAGTAGTATCGTGGGGGCCCGCGGCTATGGCTACACCTTC.

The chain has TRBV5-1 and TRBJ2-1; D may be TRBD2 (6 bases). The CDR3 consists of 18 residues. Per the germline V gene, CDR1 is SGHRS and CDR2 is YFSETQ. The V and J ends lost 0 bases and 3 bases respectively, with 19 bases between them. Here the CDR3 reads CASSLAPAGLGHYNEQFF. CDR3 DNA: TGCGCCAGCAGCTTGGCTCCAGCGGGCCTAGGCCACTACAATGAGCAGTTCTTC.

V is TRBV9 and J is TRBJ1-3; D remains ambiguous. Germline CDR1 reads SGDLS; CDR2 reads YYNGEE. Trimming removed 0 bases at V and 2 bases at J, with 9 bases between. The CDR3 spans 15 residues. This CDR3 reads CASSVGGSTGNTIYF. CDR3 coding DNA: TGTGCCAGCAGCGTAGGCGGCAGCACTGGAAACACCATATATTTT. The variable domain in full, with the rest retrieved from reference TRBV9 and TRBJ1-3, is DSGVTQTPKHLITATGQRVTLRCSPRSGDLSVYWYQQSLDQGLQFLIQYYNGEERAKGNILERFSAQQFPDLHSELNLSSLELGDSALYFCASSVGGSTGNTIYFGEGSWLTVV.

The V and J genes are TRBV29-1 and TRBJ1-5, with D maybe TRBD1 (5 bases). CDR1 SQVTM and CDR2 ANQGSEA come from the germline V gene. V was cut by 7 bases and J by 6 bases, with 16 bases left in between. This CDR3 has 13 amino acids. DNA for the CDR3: TGCAGCGCAGCCGGGACGGAGGGTCAGCCCCAGCATTTT. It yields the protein CSAAGTEGQPQHF.

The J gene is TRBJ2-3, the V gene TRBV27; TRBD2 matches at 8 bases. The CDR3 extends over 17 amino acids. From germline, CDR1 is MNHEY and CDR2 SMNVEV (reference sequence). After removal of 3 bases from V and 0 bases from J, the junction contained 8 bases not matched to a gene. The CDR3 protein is CASSLGRLAGSTDTQYF. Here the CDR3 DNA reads TGTGCCAGCAGTTTGGGACGGCTAGCGGGTAGCACAGATACGCAGTATTTT.

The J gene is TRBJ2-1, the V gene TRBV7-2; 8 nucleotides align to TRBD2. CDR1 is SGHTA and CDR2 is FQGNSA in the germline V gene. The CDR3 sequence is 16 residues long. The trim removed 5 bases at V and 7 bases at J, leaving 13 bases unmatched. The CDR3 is CASSRGGSGGMNEQFF. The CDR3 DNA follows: TGTGCCAGCAGCCGGGGGGGATCGGGAGGGATGAATGAGCAGTTCTTC.

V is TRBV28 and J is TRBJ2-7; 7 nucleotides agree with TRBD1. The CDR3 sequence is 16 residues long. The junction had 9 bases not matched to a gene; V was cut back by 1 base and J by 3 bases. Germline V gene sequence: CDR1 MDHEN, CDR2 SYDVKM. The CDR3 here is CASSLSLLRDSYEQYF. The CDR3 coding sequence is TGTGCCAGCAGTTTATCGCTACTCCGGGACAGCTACGAGCAGTACTTC.

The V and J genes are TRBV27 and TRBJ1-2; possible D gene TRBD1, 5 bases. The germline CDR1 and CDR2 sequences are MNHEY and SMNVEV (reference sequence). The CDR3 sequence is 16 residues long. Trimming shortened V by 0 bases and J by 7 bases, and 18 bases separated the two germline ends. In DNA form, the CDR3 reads TGTGCCAGCAGTTTATCAGGACGCAGGGCTTCTCTTGGCTACACCTTC. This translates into CASSLSGRRASLGYTF.

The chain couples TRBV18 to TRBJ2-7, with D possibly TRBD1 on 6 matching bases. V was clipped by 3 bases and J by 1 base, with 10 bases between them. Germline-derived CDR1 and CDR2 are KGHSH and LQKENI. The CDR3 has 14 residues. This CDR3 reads CASSPLGTSYEQYF. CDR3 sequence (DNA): TGTGCCAGCTCACCTTTGGGGACATCCTACGAGCAGTACTTC. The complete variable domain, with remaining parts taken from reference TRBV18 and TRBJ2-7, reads NAGVMQNPRHLVRRRGQEARLRCSPMKGHSHVYWYRQLPEEGLKFMVYLQKENIIDESGMPKERFSAEFPKEGPSILRIQQVVRGDSAAYFCASSPLGTSYEQYFGPGTRLTVT.

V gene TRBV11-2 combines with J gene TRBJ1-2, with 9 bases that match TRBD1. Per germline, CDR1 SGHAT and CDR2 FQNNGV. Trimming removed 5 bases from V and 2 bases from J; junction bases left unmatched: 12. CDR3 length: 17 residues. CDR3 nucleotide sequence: TGTGCCAGCAGCCGGTGGCTATCGGGACAGGGAAACTATGGCTACACCTTC. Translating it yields CASSRWLSGQGNYGYTF.

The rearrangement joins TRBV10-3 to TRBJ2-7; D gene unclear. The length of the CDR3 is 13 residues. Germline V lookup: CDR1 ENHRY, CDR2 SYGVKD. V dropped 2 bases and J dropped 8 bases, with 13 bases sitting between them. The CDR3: CAISELSPPQQYF. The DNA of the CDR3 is TGTGCCATCAGTGAGCTCTCCCCCCCCCAGCAGTACTTC.

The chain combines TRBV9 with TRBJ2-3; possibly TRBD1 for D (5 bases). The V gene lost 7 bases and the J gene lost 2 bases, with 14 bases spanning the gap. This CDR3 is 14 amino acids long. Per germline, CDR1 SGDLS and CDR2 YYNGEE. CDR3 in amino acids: CASGDRFPTDTQYF. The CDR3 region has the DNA TGTGCCAGCGGCGACAGATTTCCCACAGATACGCAGTATTTT.

CDR3 sequence: CASSSYRYTEAFF. The CDR3 coding sequence is TGTGCCAGCAGCAGCTACAGGTACACTGAAGCTTTCTTT. The chain uses TRBV7-6 and TRBJ1-1; TRBD1 is a possible D gene (5 bases). The CDR3 spans 13 residues. Per the germline V gene, CDR1 is SGHVS and CDR2 is FNYEAQ. Between the trimmed V and J ends, which lost 5 bases and 3 bases, there was a span of 10 bases.

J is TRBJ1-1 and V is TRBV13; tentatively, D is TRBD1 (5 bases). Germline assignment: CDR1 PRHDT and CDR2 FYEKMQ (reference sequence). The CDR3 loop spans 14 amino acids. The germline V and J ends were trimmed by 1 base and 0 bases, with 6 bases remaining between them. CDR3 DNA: TGTGCCAGCAGCTTAGAACAGGTGAACACTGAAGCTTTCTTT. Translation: CASSLEQVNTEAFF. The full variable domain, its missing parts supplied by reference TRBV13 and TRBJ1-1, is AAGVIQSPRHLIKEKRETATLKCYPIPRHDTVYWYQQGPGQDPQFLISFYEKMQSDKGSIPDRFSAQQFSDYHSELNMSSLELGDSALYFCASSLEQVNTEAFFGQGTRLTVV.

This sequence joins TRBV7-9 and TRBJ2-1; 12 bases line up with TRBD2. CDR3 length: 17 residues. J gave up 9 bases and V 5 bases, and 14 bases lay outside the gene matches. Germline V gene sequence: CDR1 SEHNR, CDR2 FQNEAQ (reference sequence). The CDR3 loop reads CASSPGRLAGARGEQFF. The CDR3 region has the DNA TGTGCCAGCAGCCCCGGTCGACTAGCGGGGGCTAGGGGTGAGCAGTTCTTC.

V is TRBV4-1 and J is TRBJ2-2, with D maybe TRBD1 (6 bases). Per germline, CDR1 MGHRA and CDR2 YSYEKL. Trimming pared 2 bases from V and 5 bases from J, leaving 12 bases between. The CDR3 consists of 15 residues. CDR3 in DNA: TGCGCCAGCAGCCAACTCATACAGGGTACCGGGGAGCTGTTTTTT. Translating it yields CASSQLIQGTGELFF.

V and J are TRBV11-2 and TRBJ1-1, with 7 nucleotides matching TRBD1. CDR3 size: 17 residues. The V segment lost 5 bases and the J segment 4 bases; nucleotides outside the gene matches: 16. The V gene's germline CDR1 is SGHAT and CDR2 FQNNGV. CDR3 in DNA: TGTGCCAGCAGCCCGGACAGGATCCCACGCAGGGCCACTGAAGCTTTCTTT. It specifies CASSPDRIPRRATEAFF.

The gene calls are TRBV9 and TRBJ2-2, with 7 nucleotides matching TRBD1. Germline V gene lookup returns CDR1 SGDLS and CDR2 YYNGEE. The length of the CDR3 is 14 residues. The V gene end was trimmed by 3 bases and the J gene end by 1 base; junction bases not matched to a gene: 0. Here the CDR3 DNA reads TGTGCCAGCAGCGCAGGGGGGAACACCGGGGAGCTGTTTTTT. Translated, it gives CASSAGGNTGELFF.

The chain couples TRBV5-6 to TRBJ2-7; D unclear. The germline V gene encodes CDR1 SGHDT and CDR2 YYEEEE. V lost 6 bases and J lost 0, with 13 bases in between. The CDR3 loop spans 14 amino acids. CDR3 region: CASNPPSSSYEQYF. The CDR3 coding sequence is TGTGCCAGCAATCCGCCATCGAGCTCCTACGAGCAGTACTTC.

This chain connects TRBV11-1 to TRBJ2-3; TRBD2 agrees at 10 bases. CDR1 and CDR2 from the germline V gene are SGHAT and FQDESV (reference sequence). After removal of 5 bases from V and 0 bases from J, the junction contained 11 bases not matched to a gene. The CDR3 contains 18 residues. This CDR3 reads CASSDLGGTSVSTDTQYF. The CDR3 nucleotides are TGTGCCAGCAGCGACTTGGGGGGGACTAGCGTTAGCACAGATACGCAGTATTTT. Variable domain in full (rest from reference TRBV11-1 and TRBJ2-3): EAEVAQSPRYKITEKSQAVAFWCDPISGHATLYWYRQILGQGPELLVQFQDESVVDDSQLPKDRFSAERLKGVDSTLKIQPAELGDSAMYLCASSDLGGTSVSTDTQYFGPGTRLTVL.

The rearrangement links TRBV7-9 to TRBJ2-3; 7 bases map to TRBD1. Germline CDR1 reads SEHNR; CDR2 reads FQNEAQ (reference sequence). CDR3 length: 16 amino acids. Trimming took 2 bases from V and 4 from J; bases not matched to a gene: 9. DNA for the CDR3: TGTGCCAGCAGCTTAAGAGGGGCAGGGGGTTCAGATACGCAGTATTTT. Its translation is CASSLRGAGGSDTQYF.

As DNA, the CDR3 is TGTGCCAGCAGTCCAACCTATTCCCTGGGGCTTTCTGGGGCCAACGTCCTGACTTTC. This sequence encodes CASSPTYSLGLSGANVLTF. The chain links TRBV2 to TRBJ2-6, with a tentative D call TRBD1 (5 bases). V shed 5 bases and J shed 1 base, with 21 bases lying between them. The CDR3 contains 19 residues. CDR1 and CDR2 from the germline V gene are SNHLY and FYNNEI.

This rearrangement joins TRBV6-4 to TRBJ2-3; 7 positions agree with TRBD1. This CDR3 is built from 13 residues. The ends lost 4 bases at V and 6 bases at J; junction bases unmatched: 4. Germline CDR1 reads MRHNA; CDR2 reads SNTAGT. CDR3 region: CASSVQQGDTQYF. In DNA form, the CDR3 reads TGTGCCAGCAGTGTCCAACAGGGGGATACGCAGTATTTT.

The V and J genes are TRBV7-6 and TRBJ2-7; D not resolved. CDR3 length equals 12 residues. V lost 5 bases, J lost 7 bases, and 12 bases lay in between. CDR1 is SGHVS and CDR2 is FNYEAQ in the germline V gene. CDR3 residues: CASSHPSREQYF. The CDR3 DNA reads TGTGCCAGCAGCCATCCTTCGCGGGAGCAGTACTTC.

This CDR3 reads CASSLVGAGGPSSYEQYF. In DNA, the CDR3 is TGCGCCAGCAGCTTGGTCGGGGCGGGGGGGCCCAGCTCCTACGAGCAGTACTTC. The chain employs TRBV5-1 and TRBJ2-7; 9 nucleotides agree with TRBD2. V lost 0 bases to trimming and J lost 0 bases; unmatched junction nucleotides: 10. Germline CDR1 reads SGHRS; CDR2 reads YFSETQ. This CDR3 comprises 18 residues.

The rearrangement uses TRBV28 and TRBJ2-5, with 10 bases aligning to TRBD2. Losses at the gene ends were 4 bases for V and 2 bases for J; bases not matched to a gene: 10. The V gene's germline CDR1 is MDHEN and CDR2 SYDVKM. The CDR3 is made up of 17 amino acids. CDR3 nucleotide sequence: TGTGCCAGCAGTTACCTAGCGGGGGAAGGGGTTCAAGAGACCCAGTACTTC. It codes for CASSYLAGEGVQETQYF.

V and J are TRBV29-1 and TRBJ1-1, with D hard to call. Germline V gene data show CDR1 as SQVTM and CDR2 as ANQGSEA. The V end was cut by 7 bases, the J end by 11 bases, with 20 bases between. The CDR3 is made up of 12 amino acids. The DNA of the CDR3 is TGCAGCGCCTACTCCCCGAATACGAAGGCTTTCTTT. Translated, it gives CSAYSPNTKAFF. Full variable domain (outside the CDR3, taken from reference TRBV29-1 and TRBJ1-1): SAVISQKPSRDICQRGTSLTIQCQVDSQVTMMFWYRQQPGQSLTLIATANQGSEATYESGFVIDKFPISRPNLTFSTLTVSNMSPEDSSIYLCSAYSPNTKAFFGQGTRLTVV.